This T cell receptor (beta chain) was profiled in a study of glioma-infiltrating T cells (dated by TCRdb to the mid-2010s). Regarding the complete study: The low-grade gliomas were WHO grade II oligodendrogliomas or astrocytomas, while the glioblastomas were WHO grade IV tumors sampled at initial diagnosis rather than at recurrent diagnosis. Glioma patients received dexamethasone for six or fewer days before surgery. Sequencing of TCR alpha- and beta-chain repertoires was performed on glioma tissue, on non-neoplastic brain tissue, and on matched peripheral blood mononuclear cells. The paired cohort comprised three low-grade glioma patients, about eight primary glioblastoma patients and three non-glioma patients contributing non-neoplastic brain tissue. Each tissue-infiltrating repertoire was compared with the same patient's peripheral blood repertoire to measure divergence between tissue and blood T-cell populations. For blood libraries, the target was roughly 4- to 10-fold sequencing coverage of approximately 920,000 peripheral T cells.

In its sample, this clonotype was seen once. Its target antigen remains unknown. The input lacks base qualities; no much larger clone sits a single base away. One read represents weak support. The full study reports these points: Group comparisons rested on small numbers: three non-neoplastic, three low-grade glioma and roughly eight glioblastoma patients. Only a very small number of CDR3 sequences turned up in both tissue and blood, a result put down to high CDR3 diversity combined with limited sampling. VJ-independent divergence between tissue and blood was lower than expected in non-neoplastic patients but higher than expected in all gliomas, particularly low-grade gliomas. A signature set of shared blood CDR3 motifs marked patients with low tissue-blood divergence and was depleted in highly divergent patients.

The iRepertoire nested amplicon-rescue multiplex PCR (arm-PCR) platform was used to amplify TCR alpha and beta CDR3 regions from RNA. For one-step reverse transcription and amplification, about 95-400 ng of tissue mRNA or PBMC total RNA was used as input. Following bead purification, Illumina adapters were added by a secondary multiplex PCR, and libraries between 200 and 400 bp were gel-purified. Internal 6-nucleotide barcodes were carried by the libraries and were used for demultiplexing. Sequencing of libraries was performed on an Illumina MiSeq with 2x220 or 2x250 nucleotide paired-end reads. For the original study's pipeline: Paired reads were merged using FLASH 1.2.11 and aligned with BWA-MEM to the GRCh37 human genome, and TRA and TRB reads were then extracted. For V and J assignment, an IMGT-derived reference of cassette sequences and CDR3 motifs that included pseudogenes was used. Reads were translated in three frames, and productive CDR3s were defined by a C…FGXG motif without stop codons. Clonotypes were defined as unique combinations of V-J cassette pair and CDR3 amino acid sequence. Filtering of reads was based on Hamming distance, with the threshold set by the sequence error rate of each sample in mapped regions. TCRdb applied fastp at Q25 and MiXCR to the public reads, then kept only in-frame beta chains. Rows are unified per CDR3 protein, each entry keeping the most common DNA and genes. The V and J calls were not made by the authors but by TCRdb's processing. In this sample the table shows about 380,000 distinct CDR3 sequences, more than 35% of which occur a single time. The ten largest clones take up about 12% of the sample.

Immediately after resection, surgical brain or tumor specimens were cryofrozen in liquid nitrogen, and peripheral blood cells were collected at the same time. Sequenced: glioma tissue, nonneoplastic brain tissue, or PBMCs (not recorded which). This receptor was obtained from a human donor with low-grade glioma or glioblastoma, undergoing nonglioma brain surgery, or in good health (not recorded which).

The DNA sequence reads TGTGCCAGCAGACCCCGGGCTCTAGGAGACGAGCAGTACTTC. It codes for CASRPRALGDEQYF. The V and J segments used are TRBV12-3 or TRBV12-4 and TRBJ2-7; a confident D gene designation cannot be given. Including cysteine and phenylalanine, the CDR3 has 14 amino acids. Just the 42-base CDR3 DNA is kept, in frame starting at base 1. Between the V and J ends, shortened by 6 bases and 5 bases respectively, the junction contains 17 bases.